This T cell receptor (beta chain) was captured in a study of shared clonotypes between healthy human individuals. V was cut by 6 bases and J by 4 bases, with 15 bases left in between. There are 14 residues in the CDR3. CDR1 is SEHNR and CDR2 is FQNEAQ in the germline V gene (reference sequence). This table comes from immunoSEQ multiplex PCR, and its TCRdb copy is limited to in-frame clones, with some not included. This sample has roughly 500,000 clones; 70% to 80% occur once, and the top ten carry 10% to 15%. The chain couples TRBV7-9 to TRBJ2-5, with a possible D match to TRBD2 (6 bases). Sequences were obtained from PBMCs. This clonotype originated in a woman between 35 and 50 years old in good health. Some clones in this sample may be carry-over from other donors' samples. In DNA form, the CDR3 reads TGTGCCAGCAGTCCTCCGGGAGTTGGAGAGACCCAGTACTTC. It codes for CASSPPGVGETQYF.